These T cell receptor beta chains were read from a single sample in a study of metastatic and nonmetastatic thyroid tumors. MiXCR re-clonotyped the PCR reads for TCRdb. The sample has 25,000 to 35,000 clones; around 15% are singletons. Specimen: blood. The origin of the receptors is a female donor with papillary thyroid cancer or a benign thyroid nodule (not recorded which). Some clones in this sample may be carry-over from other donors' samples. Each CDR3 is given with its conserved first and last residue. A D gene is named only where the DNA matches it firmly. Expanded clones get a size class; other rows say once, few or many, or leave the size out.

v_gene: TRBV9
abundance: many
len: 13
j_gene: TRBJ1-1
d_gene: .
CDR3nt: TGTGCCAGCAGCACTAGGACGGAGGCTGAAGCTTTCTTT
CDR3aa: CASSTRTEAEAFF

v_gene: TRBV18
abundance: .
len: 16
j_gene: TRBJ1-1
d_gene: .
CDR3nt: TGTGCCAGCTCACCCGCCTCCGGGGGGTCGTTGACTGAAGCTTTCTTT
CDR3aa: CASSPASGGSLTEAFF

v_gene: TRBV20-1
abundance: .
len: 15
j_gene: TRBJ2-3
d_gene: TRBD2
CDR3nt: TGCAGTGCTAGGCTTAGCGGGGGGGCCTCAGATACGCAGTATTTT
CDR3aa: CSARLSGGASDTQYF

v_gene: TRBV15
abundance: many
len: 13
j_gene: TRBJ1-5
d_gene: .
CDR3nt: TGTGCCACCAGCAGCTACTTCAATCAGCCCCAGCATTTT
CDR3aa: CATSSYFNQPQHF

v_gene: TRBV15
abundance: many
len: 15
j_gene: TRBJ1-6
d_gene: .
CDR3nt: TGTGCCACCAGCAGAGATCAAGGGGGGGCTTCACCCCTCCACTTT
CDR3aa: CATSRDQGGASPLHF

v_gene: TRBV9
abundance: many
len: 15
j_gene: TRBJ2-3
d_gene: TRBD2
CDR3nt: TGTGCCAGCAGCGTAAGGCTAGCGGCCCTGGATACGCAGTATTTT
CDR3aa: CASSVRLAALDTQYF

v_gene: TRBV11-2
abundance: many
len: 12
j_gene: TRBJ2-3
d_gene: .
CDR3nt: TGTGCCAGCAGCTTTAGCACAGATACGCAGTATTTT
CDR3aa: CASSFSTDTQYF

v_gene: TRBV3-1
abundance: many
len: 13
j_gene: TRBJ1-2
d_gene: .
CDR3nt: TGTGCCAGCAGCCAAGGTCGGGGGTATGGCTACACCTTC
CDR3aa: CASSQGRGYGYTF

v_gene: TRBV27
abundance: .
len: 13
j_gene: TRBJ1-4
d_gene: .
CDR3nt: TGTGCCAGCAGTTTCGGAAGGGGGGAAAAACTGTTTTTT
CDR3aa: CASSFGRGEKLFF

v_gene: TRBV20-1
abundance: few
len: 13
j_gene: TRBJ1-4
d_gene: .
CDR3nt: TGCAGTGCTAGAGGGCAGGGAGGTGAAAAACTGTTTTTT
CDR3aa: CSARGQGGEKLFF

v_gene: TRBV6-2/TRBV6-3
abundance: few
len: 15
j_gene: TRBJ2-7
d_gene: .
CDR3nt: TGTGCCAGCAGTACTGGGATCACGAGCACCTACGAGCAGTACTTC
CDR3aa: CASSTGITSTYEQYF

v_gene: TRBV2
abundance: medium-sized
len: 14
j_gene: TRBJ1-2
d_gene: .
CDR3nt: TGTGCCAGCAGCCAAACAGGGTTCGACTATGGCTACACCTTC
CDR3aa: CASSQTGFDYGYTF

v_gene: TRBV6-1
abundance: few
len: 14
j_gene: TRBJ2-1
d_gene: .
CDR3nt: TGTGCCAGCAGTGAATCCAGTGGGGGAAATGAGCAGTTCTTC
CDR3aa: CASSESSGGNEQFF

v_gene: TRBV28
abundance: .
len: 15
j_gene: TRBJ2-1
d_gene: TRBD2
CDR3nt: TGTGCCAGCAGTCGAACTAGCGGGAGAGACAATGAGCAGTTCTTC
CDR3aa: CASSRTSGRDNEQFF

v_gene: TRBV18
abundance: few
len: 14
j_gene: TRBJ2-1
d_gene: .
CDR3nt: TGTGCCAGCTCATTCCAGGGCTATAGCAATGAGCAGTTCTTC
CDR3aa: CASSFQGYSNEQFF

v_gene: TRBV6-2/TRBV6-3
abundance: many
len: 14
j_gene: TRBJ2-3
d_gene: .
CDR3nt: TGTGCCAGCAGAAGGCCGGGTTCTCACAGATACGCAGTATTT
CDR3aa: CASRRPGSHRYAVF

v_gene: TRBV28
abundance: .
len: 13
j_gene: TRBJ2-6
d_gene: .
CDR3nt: TGTGCCAGCCAATCGAGTGGGGCCAACGTCCTGACCTTC
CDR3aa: CASQSSGANVLTF

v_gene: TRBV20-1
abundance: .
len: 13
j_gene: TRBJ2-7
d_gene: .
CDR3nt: TGCAGTGCGAACATACAGGGGGGGTACGAGCAGTACTTC
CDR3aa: CSANIQGGYEQYF

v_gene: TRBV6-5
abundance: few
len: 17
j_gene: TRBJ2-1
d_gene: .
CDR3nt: TGTGCCAGCAGTCACGGGGCCGGGACTGGAAGAGGGAATGAGCAGTTCTTC
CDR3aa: CASSHGAGTGRGNEQFF

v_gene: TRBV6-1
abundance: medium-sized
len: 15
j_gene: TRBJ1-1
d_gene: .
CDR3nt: TGTGCCAGCAGCCTCATGGGGGAGGTGAACACTGAAGCTTTCTTT
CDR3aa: CASSLMGEVNTEAFF

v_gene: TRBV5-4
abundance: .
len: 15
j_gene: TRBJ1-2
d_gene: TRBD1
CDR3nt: TGTGCCAGCAGCAGGCAGGGACAGGGGAGTAATGGCTACACCTTC
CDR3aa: CASSRQGQGSNGYTF

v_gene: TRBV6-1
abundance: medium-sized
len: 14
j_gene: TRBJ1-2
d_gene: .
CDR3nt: TGTGCCAGCAGATTAATTCTACAGGAATATGGCTACACCTTC
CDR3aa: CASRLILQEYGYTF

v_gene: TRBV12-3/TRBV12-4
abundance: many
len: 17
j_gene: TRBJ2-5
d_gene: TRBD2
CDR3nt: TGTGCCAGCAGTTTTGGGTCGCGGGGGGTGAGTGGAGAGACCCAGTACTTC
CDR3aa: CASSFGSRGVSGETQYF

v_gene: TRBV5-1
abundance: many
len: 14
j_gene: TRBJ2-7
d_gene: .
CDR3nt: TGCGCCAGCAGCTTCCGTGGCAGGGACGACGAGCAGTACTTC
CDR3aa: CASSFRGRDDEQYF

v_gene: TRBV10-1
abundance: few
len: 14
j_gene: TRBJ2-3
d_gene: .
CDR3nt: TGCGCTGTACCGAAGGGCCAGAACACAGATACGCAGTATTTT
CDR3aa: CAVPKGQNTDTQYF

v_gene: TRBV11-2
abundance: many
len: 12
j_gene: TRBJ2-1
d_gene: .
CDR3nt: TGTGCCAGCAGCTTAGCGCGGATTGAGCAGTTCTTC
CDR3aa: CASSLARIEQFF

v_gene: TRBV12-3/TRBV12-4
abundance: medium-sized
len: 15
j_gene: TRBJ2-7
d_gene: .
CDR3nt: TGTGCCAGCACCTTGGGGCGGGGACCTGCCTACGAGCAGTACTTC
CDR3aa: CASTLGRGPAYEQYF

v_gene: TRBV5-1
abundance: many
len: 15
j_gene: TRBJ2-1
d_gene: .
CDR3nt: TGCGCCAGCAGCTTGGCCTGGCAAGTTCACAATGAGCAGTTCTTC
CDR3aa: CASSLAWQVHNEQFF

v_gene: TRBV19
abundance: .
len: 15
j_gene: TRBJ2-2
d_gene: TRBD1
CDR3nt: TGTGCCACTTTGTTAGGGGGCTTAGGCACCGGGGAGCTGTTTTTT
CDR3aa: CATLLGGLGTGELFF

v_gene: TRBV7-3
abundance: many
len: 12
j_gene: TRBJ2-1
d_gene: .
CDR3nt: TGTGCCAGCAGCTTTCCAGGACAACGGCAGTTCTTC
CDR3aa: CASSFPGQRQFF

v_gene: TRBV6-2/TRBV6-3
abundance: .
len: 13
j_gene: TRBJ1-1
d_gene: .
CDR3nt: TGTGCCAGCAGCCTAACGTTGGGACTTGAGGCTTTCTTT
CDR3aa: CASSLTLGLEAFF

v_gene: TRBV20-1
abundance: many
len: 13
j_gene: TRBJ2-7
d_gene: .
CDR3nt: TGCAGTGCCTCAAGTGGGATTTGGTACGAGCAGTACTTC
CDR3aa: CSASSGIWYEQYF

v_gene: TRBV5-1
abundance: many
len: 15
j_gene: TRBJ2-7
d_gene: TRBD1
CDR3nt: TGCGCCAGCAGCTTAGACGGGACAGGGGTTTACGAGCAGTACTTC
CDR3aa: CASSLDGTGVYEQYF